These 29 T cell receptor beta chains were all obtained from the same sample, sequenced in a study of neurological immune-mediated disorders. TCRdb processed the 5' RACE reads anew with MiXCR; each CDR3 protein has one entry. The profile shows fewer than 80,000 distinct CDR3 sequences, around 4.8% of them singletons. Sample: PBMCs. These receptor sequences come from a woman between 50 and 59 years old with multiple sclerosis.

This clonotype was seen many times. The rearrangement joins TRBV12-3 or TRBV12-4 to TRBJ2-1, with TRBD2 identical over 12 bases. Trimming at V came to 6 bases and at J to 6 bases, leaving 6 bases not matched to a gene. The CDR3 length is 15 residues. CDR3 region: CASRFLAGGRNEQFF. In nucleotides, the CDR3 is TGTGCCAGCAGGTTCCTAGCGGGGGGGCGCAATGAGCAGTTCTTC.

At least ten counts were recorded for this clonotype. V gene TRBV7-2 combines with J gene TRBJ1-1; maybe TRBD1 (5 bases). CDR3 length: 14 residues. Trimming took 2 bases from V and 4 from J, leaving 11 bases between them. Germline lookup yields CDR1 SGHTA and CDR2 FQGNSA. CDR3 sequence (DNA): TGTGCCAGCAGCTTACGGGGGGGACTCACTGAAGCTTTCTTT. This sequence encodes CASSLRGGLTEAFF.

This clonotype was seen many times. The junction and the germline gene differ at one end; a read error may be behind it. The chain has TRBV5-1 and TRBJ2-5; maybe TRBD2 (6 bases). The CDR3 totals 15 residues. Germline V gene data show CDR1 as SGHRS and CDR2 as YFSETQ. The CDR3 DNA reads TGCGCCAGCTGCTTCGTGGGCGGGAACCAAGAGACCCAGTACTTC. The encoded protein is CASCFVGGNQETQYF.

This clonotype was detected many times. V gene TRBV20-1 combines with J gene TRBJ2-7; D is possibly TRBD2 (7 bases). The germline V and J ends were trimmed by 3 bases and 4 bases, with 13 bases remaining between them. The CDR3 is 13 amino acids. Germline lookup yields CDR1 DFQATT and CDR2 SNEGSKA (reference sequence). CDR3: CSASPAGHYEQYF. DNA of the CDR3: TGCAGTGCTAGTCCAGCGGGACATTACGAGCAGTACTTC.

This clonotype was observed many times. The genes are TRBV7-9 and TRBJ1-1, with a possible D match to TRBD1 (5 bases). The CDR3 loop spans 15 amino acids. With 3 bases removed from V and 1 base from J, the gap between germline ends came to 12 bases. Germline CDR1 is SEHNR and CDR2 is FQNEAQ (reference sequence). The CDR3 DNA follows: TGTGCCAGCAGCTTGGGACTGCCAGGGAACACTGAAGCTTTCTTT. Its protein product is CASSLGLPGNTEAFF.

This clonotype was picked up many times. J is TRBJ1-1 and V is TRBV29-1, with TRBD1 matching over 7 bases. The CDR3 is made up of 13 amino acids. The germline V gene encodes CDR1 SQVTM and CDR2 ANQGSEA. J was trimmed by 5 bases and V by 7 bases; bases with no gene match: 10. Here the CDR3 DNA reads TGCAGCGCGACCGGACAGGAGGGGACTGAAGCTTTCTTT. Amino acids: CSATGQEGTEAFF.

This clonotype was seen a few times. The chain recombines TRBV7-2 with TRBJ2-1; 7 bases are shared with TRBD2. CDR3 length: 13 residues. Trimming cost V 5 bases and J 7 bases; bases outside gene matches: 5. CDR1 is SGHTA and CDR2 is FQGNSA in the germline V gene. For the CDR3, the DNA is TGTGCCAGCAGCACCCGGACTAGTAATGAGCAGTTCTTC. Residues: CASSTRTSNEQFF.

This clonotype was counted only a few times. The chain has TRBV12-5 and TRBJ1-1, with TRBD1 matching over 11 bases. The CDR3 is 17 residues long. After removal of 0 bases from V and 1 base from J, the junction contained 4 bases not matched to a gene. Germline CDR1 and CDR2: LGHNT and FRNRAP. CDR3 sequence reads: CASGLVLGQGGNTEAFF. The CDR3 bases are TGTGCTAGTGGTTTGGTACTGGGACAGGGGGGGAACACTGAAGCTTTCTTT.

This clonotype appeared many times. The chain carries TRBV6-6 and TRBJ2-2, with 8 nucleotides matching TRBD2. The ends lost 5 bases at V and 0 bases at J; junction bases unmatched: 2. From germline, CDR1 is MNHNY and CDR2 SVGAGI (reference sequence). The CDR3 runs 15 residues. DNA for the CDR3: TGTGCCAGCAGTGCGACTAGCGCGAACACCGGGGAGCTGTTTTTT. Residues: CASSATSANTGELFF.

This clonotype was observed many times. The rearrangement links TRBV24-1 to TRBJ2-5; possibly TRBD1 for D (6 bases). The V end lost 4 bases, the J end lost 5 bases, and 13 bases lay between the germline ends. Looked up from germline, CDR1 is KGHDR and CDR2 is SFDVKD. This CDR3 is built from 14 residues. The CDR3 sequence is CATSDHRAWETQYF. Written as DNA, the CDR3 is TGTGCCACCAGTGACCACAGGGCTTGGGAGACCCAGTACTTC.

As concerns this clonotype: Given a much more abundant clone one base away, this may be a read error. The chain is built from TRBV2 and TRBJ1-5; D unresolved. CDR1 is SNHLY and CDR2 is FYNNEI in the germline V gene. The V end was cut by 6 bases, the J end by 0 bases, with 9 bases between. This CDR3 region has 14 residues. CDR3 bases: TGTGCCAGCAGGGACGGAATTAGCAATCAGCCCCAGCATTTT. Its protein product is CASRDGISNQPQHF.

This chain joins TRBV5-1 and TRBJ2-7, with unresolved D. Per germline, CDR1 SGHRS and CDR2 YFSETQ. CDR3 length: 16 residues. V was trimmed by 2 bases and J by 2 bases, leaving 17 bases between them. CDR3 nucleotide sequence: TGCGCCAGCAGCTTAAACTGGCCGACCCAGCCCTACGAGCAGTACGTC. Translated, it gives CASSLNWPTQPYEQYV.

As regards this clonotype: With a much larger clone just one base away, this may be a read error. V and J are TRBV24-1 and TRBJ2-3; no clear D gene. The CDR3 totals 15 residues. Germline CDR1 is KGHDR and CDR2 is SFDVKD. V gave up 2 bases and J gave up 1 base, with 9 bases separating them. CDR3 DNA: TGTGCCACCAGTGATTGGGGATTTGGCACAGATACGCAGTATTTT. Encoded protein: CATSDWGFGTDTQYF.

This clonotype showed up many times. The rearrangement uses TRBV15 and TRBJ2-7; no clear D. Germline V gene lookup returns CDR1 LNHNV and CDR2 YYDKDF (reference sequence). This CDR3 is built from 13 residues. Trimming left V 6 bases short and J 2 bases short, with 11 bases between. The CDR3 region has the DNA TGTGCCACCAGTCCGAACGGAGCCTACGAGCAGTACGTC. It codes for CATSPNGAYEQYV.

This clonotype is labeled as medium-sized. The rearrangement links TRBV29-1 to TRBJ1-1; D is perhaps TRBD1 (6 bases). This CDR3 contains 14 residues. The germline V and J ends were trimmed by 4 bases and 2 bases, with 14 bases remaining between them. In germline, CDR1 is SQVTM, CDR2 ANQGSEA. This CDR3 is CSVGSGTLNTEAFF. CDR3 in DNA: TGCAGCGTTGGGTCCGGGACACTAAACACTGAAGCTTTCTTT.

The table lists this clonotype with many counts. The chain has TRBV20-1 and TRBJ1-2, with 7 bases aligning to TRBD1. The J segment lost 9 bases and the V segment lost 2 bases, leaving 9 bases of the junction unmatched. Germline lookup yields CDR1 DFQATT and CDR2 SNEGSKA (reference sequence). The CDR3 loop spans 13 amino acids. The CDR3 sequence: CSARQGQFLSYTF. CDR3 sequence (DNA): TGCAGTGCTAGACAGGGACAGTTCCTGAGCTACACCTTC.

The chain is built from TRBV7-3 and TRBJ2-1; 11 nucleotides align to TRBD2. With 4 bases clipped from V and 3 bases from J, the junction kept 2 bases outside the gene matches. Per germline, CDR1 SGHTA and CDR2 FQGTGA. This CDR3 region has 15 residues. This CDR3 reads CASSSGLAVYNEQFF. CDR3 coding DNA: TGTGCCAGCAGCTCGGGACTAGCGGTCTACAATGAGCAGTTCTTC.

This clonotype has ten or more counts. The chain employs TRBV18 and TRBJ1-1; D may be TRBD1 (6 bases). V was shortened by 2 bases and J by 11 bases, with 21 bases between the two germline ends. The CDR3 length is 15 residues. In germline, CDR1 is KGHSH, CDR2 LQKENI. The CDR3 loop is CASSPSNRAPQDAFF. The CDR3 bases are TGTGCCAGCTCACCAAGCAACAGGGCCCCGCAAGACGCTTTCTTT.

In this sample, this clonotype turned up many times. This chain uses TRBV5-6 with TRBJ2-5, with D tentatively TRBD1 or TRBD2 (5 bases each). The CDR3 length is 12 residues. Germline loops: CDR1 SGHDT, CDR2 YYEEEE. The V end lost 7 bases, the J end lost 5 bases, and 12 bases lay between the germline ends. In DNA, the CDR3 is TGTGCCAGCGCCTTGGGGGTGGAGACCCAGTACTTC. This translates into CASALGVETQYF. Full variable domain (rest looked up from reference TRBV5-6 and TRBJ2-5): DAGVTQSPTHLIKTRGQQVTLRCSPKSGHDTVSWYQQALGQGPQFIFQYYEEEERQRGNFPDRFSGHQFPNYSSELNVNALLLGDSALYLCASALGVETQYFGPGTRLLVL.

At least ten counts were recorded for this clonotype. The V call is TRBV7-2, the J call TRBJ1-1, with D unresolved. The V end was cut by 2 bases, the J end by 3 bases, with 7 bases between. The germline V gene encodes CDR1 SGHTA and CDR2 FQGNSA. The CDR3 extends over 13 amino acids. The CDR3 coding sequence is TGTGCCAGCAGCTTAAGTGAGGACACTGAAGCTTTCTTT. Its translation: CASSLSEDTEAFF.

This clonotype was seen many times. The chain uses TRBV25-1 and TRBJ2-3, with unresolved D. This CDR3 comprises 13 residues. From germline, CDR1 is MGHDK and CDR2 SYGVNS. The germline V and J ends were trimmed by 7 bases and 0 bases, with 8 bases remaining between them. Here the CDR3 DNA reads TGTGCCAGCAAACACAGAAGCACAGATACGCAGTATTTT. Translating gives CASKHRSTDTQYF.

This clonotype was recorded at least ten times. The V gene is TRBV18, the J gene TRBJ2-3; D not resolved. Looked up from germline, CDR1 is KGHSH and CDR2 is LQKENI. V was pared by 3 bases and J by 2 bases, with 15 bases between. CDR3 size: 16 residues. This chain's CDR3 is CASSPRLTSLTDTQYF. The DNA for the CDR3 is TGTGCCAGCTCACCTCGCCTCACCTCCCTCACAGATACGCAGTATTTT.

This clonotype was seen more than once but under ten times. The CDR3 nucleotides read TGTGCCAGCAGCACCGAAAGAGTCGGAGCGCAGTATTTT. Translated, it gives CASSTERVGAQYF. This rearrangement joins TRBV7-9 to TRBJ2-3; D is unresolved. V gave up 5 bases and J gave up 10 bases, with 16 bases separating them. CDR3 length equals 13 residues. Per germline, CDR1 SEHNR and CDR2 FQNEAQ (reference sequence). Based on the CDR3 plus reference TRBV7-9 and TRBJ2-3, the full variable domain is DTGVSQNPRHKITKRGQNVTFRCDPISEHNRLYWYRQTLGQGPEFLTYFQNEAQLEKSRLLSDRFSAERPKGSFSTLEIQRTEQGDSAMYLCASSTERVGAQYFGPGTRLTVL.

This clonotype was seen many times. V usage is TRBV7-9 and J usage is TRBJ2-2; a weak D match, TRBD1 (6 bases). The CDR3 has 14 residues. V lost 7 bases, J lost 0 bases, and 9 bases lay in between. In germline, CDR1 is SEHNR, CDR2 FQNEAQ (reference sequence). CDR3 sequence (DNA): TGTGCCAGCATTACAGGGACGAACACCGGGGAGCTGTTTTTT. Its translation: CASITGTNTGELFF.

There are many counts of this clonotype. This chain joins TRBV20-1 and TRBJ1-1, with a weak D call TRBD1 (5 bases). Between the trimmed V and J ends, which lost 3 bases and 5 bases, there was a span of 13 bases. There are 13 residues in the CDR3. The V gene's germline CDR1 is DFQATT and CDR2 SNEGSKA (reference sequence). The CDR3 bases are TGCAGTGCTAGTAAACCTGGGACGACTGAAGCTTTCTTT. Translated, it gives CSASKPGTTEAFF.

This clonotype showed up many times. The CDR3 bases are TGTGCCAGCAGCCCCCAGGTCGAGTCCATGGGCGAGCAGTACTTC. This sequence encodes CASSPQVESMGEQYF. The genes are TRBV9 and TRBJ2-7, with D unresolved. CDR1 is SGDLS, CDR2 YYNGEE, per germline. Trimming removed 4 bases from V and 6 bases from J, with 20 bases in between. The CDR3 consists of 15 residues.

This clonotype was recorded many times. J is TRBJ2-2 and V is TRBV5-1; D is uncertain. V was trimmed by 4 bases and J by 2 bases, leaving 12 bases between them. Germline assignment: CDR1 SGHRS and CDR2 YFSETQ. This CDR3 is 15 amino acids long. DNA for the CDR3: TGCGCCAGCAGCGTCGTTACAGCCAACACCGGGGAGCTGTTTTTT. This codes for CASSVVTANTGELFF.

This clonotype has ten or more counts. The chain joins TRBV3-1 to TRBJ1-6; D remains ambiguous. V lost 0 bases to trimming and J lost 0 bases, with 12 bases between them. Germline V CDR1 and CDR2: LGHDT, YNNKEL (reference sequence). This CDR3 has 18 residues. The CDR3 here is CASSQDVRLSSYNSPLHF. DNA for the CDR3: TGTGCCAGCAGCCAAGATGTCCGCCTAAGCTCCTATAATTCACCCCTCCACTTT.

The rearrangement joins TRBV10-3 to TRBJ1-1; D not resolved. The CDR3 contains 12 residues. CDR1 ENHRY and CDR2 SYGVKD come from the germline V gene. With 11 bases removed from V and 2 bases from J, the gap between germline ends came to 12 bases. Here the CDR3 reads CAGGRDNTEAFF. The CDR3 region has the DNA TGTGCCGGAGGACGGGATAACACTGAAGCTTTCTTT.